The entry that follows covers one T cell receptor beta chain sequence. The CDR3 consists of 15 residues. Germline CDR1 LGHNA, CDR2 YSLEER. V gave up 1 base and J gave up 4 bases, with 13 bases separating them. This record comes from a study of T cell changes during pregnancy in multiple sclerosis. TCRdb's table, derived via immunoSEQ multiplex PCR, lists solely in-frame clones and lacks some. The sample yields 69,000 or so clones, roughly 90% seen once. This TCR was recovered from a female donor with multiple sclerosis, enrolled in a pregnancy study. V and J are TRBV4-3 and TRBJ1-2; D is unclear. The sample was peripheral blood, taken in the third trimester of pregnancy. The CDR3 bases are TGCGCCAGCAGCCAAGTTGCGGGTCTTGGCTATGGCTACACCTTC. As protein: CASSQVAGLGYGYTF.